What follows is one TCR beta chain and its context. The sample comes from a study of beta chain features in type 1 diabetes. CDR1 SNHLY and CDR2 FYNNEI come from the germline V gene. V was shortened by 1 base and J by 0 bases, with 7 bases between the two germline ends. CDR3 length equals 14 residues. Sorted populations all had greater than 98% purity. Expressed TCRB transcripts were sequenced because the entire RNA isolate underwent reverse transcription. Method: immunoSEQ multiplex PCR; TCRdb's copy keeps in-frame clones and lacks some. The data contain about 410,000 clones, over 11% of them seen just once; the ten biggest clones take up roughly 0.036%.

V gene TRBV2 combines with J gene TRBJ2-7, with D tentatively TRBD1 (6 bases). The sample comprised naive CD4+ T cells from blood. This TCR was recovered from a man aged 25 to 40 in good health. The CDR3 DNA sequence: TGTGCCAGCAGTGAAGTCAGGGGCTCCTACGAGCAGTACTTC. Translation: CASSEVRGSYEQYF.